Listed below are T cell receptor beta chains from one sample, sequenced in a study of blood T cell repertoires in COVID-19. TCRdb's copy holds only in-frame clones and misses some; the assay was immunoSEQ multiplex PCR. The table has about 270,000 clones, roughly 86% seen once. The sequencing sample was made of PBMCs or T cells enriched from blood (not recorded which). The receptors were gathered from a woman aged 55-75 years who had recovered from COVID-19. Both conserved end residues are part of each CDR3. A D gene is named only where the DNA matches it firmly. Rows give clone size only sometimes, using once, few, many, or a class for an expanded clone.

V: TRBV5-1; D: -; size: once; J: TRBJ1-1; CDR3: CASSLVQGGTEAFF; DNA: TGCGCCAGCAGCTTGGTTCAGGGTGGAACTGAAGCTTTCTTT
V: TRBV10-3; D: TRBD1; size: -; J: TRBJ2-7; CDR3: CAIRGTGEGEQYF; DNA: TGTGCCATCAGAGGGACAGGGGAAGGTGAGCAGTACTTC
V: TRBV28; D: TRBD1; size: -; J: TRBJ1-5; CDR3: CASQGVHSNQPQHF; DNA: TGTGCCAGTCAGGGGGTTCATAGCAATCAGCCCCAGCATTTT
V: TRBV2; D: TRBD2; size: -; J: TRBJ2-3; CDR3: CASHRDYYTDTQYF; DNA: TGTGCCAGTCACCGGGACTACTACACAGATACGCAGTATTTT
V: TRBV24-1; D: -; size: -; J: TRBJ2-5; CDR3: CATSEHANLQETQYF; DNA: TGTGCCACCAGTGAGCACGCGAACCTCCAAGAGACCCAGTACTTC
V: TRBV10-3; D: -; size: -; J: TRBJ1-3; CDR3: CAISVEGWAGLSGNTIYF; DNA: TGTGCCATCAGTGTGGAGGGGTGGGCAGGACTCTCTGGAAACACCATATATTTT
V: TRBV30; D: TRBD2; size: -; J: TRBJ2-1; CDR3: CAWSIGLAGSNEQFF; DNA: TGTGCCTGGAGTATAGGACTAGCGGGAAGCAATGAGCAGTTCTTC
V: TRBV11-2; D: -; size: -; J: TRBJ1-3; CDR3: CASSLDVAISGNTIYF; DNA: TGTGCCAGCAGCTTAGATGTGGCCATCTCTGGAAACACCATATATTTT
V: TRBV5-6; D: TRBD2; size: -; J: TRBJ2-7; CDR3: CASSLGSSGNYEQYF; DNA: TGTGCCAGCAGCTTAGGTTCTAGCGGTAACTACGAGCAGTACTTC
V: TRBV5-8; D: -; size: -; J: TRBJ2-2; CDR3: CASSLTGRPAGELFF; DNA: TGTGCCAGCAGCTTGACAGGGCGTCCCGCCGGGGAGCTGTTTTTT
V: TRBV6-1; D: TRBD1; size: -; J: TRBJ1-3; CDR3: CASREAPGQGSGNTIYF; DNA: TGTGCCAGCAGAGAAGCCCCGGGACAGGGGTCTGGAAACACCATATATTTT
V: TRBV14; D: -; size: few; J: TRBJ1-1; CDR3: CASSQVQTTEAFF; DNA: TGTGCCAGCAGCCAAGTACAGACCACTGAAGCTTTCTTT
V: TRBV5-5; D: TRBD1; size: -; J: TRBJ2-7; CDR3: CASSLDGRTGVEQYF; DNA: TGTGCCAGCAGCTTGGACGGGAGGACAGGGGTCGAGCAGTACTTC
V: TRBV3-1/TRBV3-2; D: -; size: -; J: TRBJ2-1; CDR3: CASSRLQGEQFF; DNA: TGTGCCAGCAGCAGACTTCAGGGTGAGCAGTTCTTC
V: TRBV19; D: -; size: -; J: TRBJ2-7; CDR3: CASSLSGGYYEQYF; DNA: TGTGCCAGTAGTCTCTCAGGGGGGTACTACGAGCAGTACTTC
V: TRBV19; D: -; size: -; J: TRBJ2-5; CDR3: CASSTDPLRETQYF; DNA: TGTGCCAGTAGTACAGACCCTTTGAGGGAGACCCAGTACTTC
V: TRBV6-5; D: TRBD1; size: once; J: TRBJ1-4; CDR3: CASSHRDRGHEKLFF; DNA: TGTGCCAGCAGTCACCGGGACAGGGGCCATGAAAAACTGTTTTTT
V: TRBV28; D: -; size: -; J: TRBJ1-4; CDR3: CASRSSLRSNEKLFF; DNA: TGTGCCAGCAGGTCCTCTTTGAGATCTAATGAAAAACTGTTTTTT
V: TRBV7-3; D: TRBD2; size: -; J: TRBJ2-1; CDR3: CASSPTSGGPSEQFF; DNA: TGTGCCAGCAGCCCTACTAGCGGGGGGCCCAGTGAGCAGTTCTTC
V: TRBV28; D: TRBD1; size: once; J: TRBJ1-6; CDR3: CASSLPGQGLQSPLHF; DNA: TGTGCCAGCAGTCTTCCGGGACAGGGTTTACAATCACCCCTCCACTTT
V: TRBV6-2/TRBV6-3; D: -; size: -; J: TRBJ2-1; CDR3: CASSYGLYNEQFF; DNA: TGTGCCAGCAGTTACGGCCTGTACAATGAGCAGTTCTTC
V: TRBV7-8; D: -; size: -; J: TRBJ1-2; CDR3: CASGYNERDGYTF; DNA: TGTGCCAGCGGATACAACGAGCGTGACGGCTACACCTTC
V: TRBV9; D: TRBD1; size: -; J: TRBJ1-6; CDR3: CASSAYDRVLGPLHF; DNA: TGTGCCAGCAGCGCGTACGACAGGGTCCTAGGACCCCTCCACTTT
V: TRBV13; D: TRBD2; size: -; J: TRBJ2-3; CDR3: CASSAPPTSGRALSPDTQYF; DNA: TGTGCCAGCAGCGCCCCCCCTACTAGCGGGAGGGCCTTAAGCCCAGATACGCAGTATTTT
V: TRBV30; D: TRBD2; size: -; J: TRBJ2-7; CDR3: CAWSWGGSYEQYF; DNA: TGTGCCTGGAGTTGGGGGGGCTCCTACGAGCAGTACTTC
V: TRBV11-2; D: TRBD2; size: -; J: TRBJ2-2; CDR3: CASSAGLAGNTGELFF; DNA: TGTGCCAGCAGCGCCGGACTAGCGGGGAACACCGGGGAGCTGTTTTTT
V: TRBV19; D: TRBD1; size: -; J: TRBJ1-5; CDR3: CASSIGGTAYSNQPQHF; DNA: TGTGCCAGTAGTATAGGTGGGACAGCATATAGCAATCAGCCCCAGCATTTT
V: TRBV27; D: -; size: -; J: TRBJ1-1; CDR3: CASSLGLVTEAFF; DNA: TGTGCCAGCAGTTTAGGACTGGTTACTGAAGCTTTCTTT
V: TRBV10-1; D: -; size: -; J: TRBJ2-1; CDR3: CASSDGSSYNEQFF; DNA: TGCGCCAGCAGTGACGGGAGCTCCTACAATGAGCAGTTCTTC
V: TRBV3-1/TRBV3-2; D: -; size: -; J: TRBJ1-2; CDR3: CASSSSSASETNGYTF; DNA: TGTGCCAGCAGCTCCTCGTCGGCTAGCGAGACCAATGGCTACACCTTC
V: TRBV7-8; D: TRBD2; size: -; J: TRBJ2-1; CDR3: CASSLVPTGGRSDEQFF; DNA: TGTGCCAGCAGCTTAGTTCCAACGGGAGGGAGGTCCGATGAGCAGTTCTTC
V: TRBV9; D: TRBD2; size: -; J: TRBJ2-1; CDR3: CASSEGWERGGYEQFF; DNA: TGTGCCAGCAGCGAGGGTTGGGAGCGGGGGGGATATGAGCAGTTCTTC